This is a list of T cell receptor beta chains from one sample in a study of blood T cell repertoires in COVID-19. Sequenced by immunoSEQ multiplex PCR; TCRdb stores in-frame clones only, minus some. Among about 200,000 clones listed, about 87% were seen once. Source material: peripheral blood. Every receptor here comes from a man aged 60 to 75 with acute or convalescent COVID-19. Both conserved end residues are part of each CDR3. The order of the fields is clone size, CDR3 length, J gene, V gene, D gene, CDR3 DNA, CDR3 protein. The D gene is left open where the match is weak. Clone sizes are given selectively: once, few, many, or a class where the clone is expanded.

size: NA; length: 13; J: TRBJ1-2; V: TRBV27; D: NA; DNA: TGTGCCAGCAGTTCAACAGCTAACTATGGCTACACCTTC; CDR3: CASSSTANYGYTF
size: once; length: 13; J: TRBJ2-1; V: TRBV19; D: NA; DNA: TGTGCCAGTAGTATAGGGGCGAGGGTCGAGCAGTTCTTC; CDR3: CASSIGARVEQFF
size: NA; length: 17; J: TRBJ1-5; V: TRBV25-1; D: TRBD1; DNA: TGTGCCAGCGGCACCCCGGGACAGGGGGCGGGTAATCAGCCCCAGCATTTT; CDR3: CASGTPGQGAGNQPQHF
size: NA; length: 17; J: TRBJ1-2; V: TRBV5-4; D: NA; DNA: TGTGCCAGCAGCCCGGGGGGGGGCAGAGAAGCTAACTATGGCTACACCTTC; CDR3: CASSPGGGREANYGYTF
size: NA; length: 15; J: TRBJ2-7; V: TRBV15; D: TRBD1; DNA: TGTGCCACCAGCCTTGGACAGGGTAGGGCCTACGAGCAGTACTTC; CDR3: CATSLGQGRAYEQYF
size: NA; length: 18; J: TRBJ1-5; V: TRBV6-2/TRBV6-3; D: TRBD1; DNA: TGTGCCAGCAGTCGGTCCGGGACAGGGAACCCTAGCAATCAGCCCCAGCATTTT; CDR3: CASSRSGTGNPSNQPQHF
size: NA; length: 15; J: TRBJ2-7; V: TRBV5-1; D: NA; DNA: TGCGCCAGCAGCTTGGCCGCGGGGGCGTCCTACGAGCAGTACTTC; CDR3: CASSLAAGASYEQYF
size: NA; length: 16; J: TRBJ2-2; V: TRBV3-1/TRBV3-2; D: NA; DNA: TGTGCCAGCAGCCACCTAGCCTCGCTAGGGTCCGGGGAGCTGTTTTTT; CDR3: CASSHLASLGSGELFF
size: NA; length: 16; J: TRBJ1-4; V: TRBV14; D: NA; DNA: TGTGCCAGCAGCCAAGTTCGAGGCGCCCTTAATGAAAAACTGTTTTTT; CDR3: CASSQVRGALNEKLFF
size: NA; length: 13; J: TRBJ1-2; V: TRBV19; D: TRBD1; DNA: TGTGCCAGTAGTCGGGGACAGGGGCCTGGCTACACCTTC; CDR3: CASSRGQGPGYTF
size: NA; length: 13; J: TRBJ2-7; V: TRBV9; D: NA; DNA: TGTGCCAGCAGCTTTAACGCGGCAAGCGAGCAGTACTTC; CDR3: CASSFNAASEQYF
size: once; length: 12; J: TRBJ2-2; V: TRBV18; D: NA; DNA: TGTGCCAGCTCACCTATCACCGGGGAGCTGTTTTTT; CDR3: CASSPITGELFF
size: few; length: 14; J: TRBJ1-1; V: TRBV15; D: NA; DNA: TGTGCCACCAGCAGAGTGGGAGGGGGCACTGAAGCTTTCTTT; CDR3: CATSRVGGGTEAFF
size: NA; length: 18; J: TRBJ2-6; V: TRBV7-3; D: NA; DNA: TGTGCCAGCAGCTCGCCTACAGGGAACCTCTCTGGGGCCAACGTCCTGACTTTC; CDR3: CASSSPTGNLSGANVLTF
size: NA; length: 16; J: TRBJ1-2; V: TRBV5-1; D: NA; DNA: TGCGCCAGCAGCCGCGGAGCACCCGAGGATAACCATGGCTACACCTTC; CDR3: CASSRGAPEDNHGYTF
size: NA; length: 15; J: TRBJ1-1; V: TRBV30; D: TRBD1; DNA: TGTGCCTGGAGTCCCTGGGACAGGGGGCTCTCTGAAGCTTTCTTT; CDR3: CAWSPWDRGLSEAFF
size: NA; length: 18; J: TRBJ2-4; V: TRBV4-3; D: TRBD1; DNA: TGCGCCAGCAGCCAAATCGTACCAGGGGGAATAGCCAAAAACATTCAGTACTTC; CDR3: CASSQIVPGGIAKNIQYF
size: NA; length: 15; J: TRBJ2-7; V: TRBV18; D: NA; DNA: TGTGCCAGCTCACCAGGGCCCTATAGCGAGTACGAGCAGTACTTC; CDR3: CASSPGPYSEYEQYF
size: NA; length: 14; J: TRBJ2-3; V: TRBV2; D: TRBD1; DNA: TGTGCCAGCAGTGTACAGGGGGCCACAGATACGCAGTATTTT; CDR3: CASSVQGATDTQYF
size: NA; length: 13; J: TRBJ2-3; V: TRBV7-2; D: NA; DNA: TGTGCCAGCAGCTTAAGAGGGCCAGATACGCAGTATTTT; CDR3: CASSLRGPDTQYF
size: once; length: 15; J: TRBJ2-5; V: TRBV6-2/TRBV6-3; D: NA; DNA: TGTGCCAGCAGTTCAACGGGGATTACCCAAGAGACCCAGTACTTC; CDR3: CASSSTGITQETQYF
size: NA; length: 14; J: TRBJ2-5; V: TRBV5-1; D: NA; DNA: TGCGCCAGCAGCTTGGGAGCCCAGGGGGAGACCCAGTACTTC; CDR3: CASSLGAQGETQYF
size: NA; length: 16; J: TRBJ1-2; V: TRBV7-9; D: TRBD1; DNA: TGTGCCAGCAGCCCACCTGACAGGGGATACAACTATGGCTACACCTTC; CDR3: CASSPPDRGYNYGYTF
size: NA; length: 13; J: TRBJ2-3; V: TRBV6-5; D: NA; DNA: TGTGCCAGCAGGGAGTGGGGGCCAGATACGCAGTATTTT; CDR3: CASREWGPDTQYF
size: once; length: 15; J: TRBJ1-1; V: TRBV6-5; D: NA; DNA: TGTGCCAGCAGCAGAACAGGGTTTTCGAACACTGAAGCTTTCTTT; CDR3: CASSRTGFSNTEAFF
size: NA; length: 16; J: TRBJ2-5; V: TRBV5-1; D: TRBD2; DNA: TGCGCCAGCAGCTCCACTGGGGCTAGCGGACAAGAGACCCAGTACTTC; CDR3: CASSSTGASGQETQYF
size: NA; length: 16; J: TRBJ2-2; V: TRBV11-2; D: NA; DNA: TGTGCCAGCAGCTTAAATGGGCAGGGGAACACCGGGGAGCTGTTTTTT; CDR3: CASSLNGQGNTGELFF
size: NA; length: 18; J: TRBJ2-2; V: TRBV6-6; D: TRBD2; DNA: TGTGCCAGCAGTCCGGGACTAGCGGGGGCCACTTTCACCGGGGAGCTGTTTTTT; CDR3: CASSPGLAGATFTGELFF
size: NA; length: 19; J: TRBJ2-5; V: TRBV4-3; D: TRBD1; DNA: TGCGCCAGCAGCCAAGATCTCCCGACGAACAGGGGGCATCAAGAGACCCAGTACTTC; CDR3: CASSQDLPTNRGHQETQYF
size: NA; length: 14; J: TRBJ2-3; V: TRBV5-5; D: TRBD1; DNA: TGTGCCAGCCAAAGGACAGGGGCCCAGGGGACGCAGTATTTT; CDR3: CASQRTGAQGTQYF
size: once; length: 13; J: TRBJ2-5; V: TRBV11-3; D: NA; DNA: TGTGCCAGCAGCGGAGACCGGGTGGAGACCCAGTACTTC; CDR3: CASSGDRVETQYF
size: NA; length: 14; J: TRBJ1-5; V: TRBV30; D: NA; DNA: TGTGCCTGGAGATCCCCCGGGGGCAATCAGCCCCAGCATTTT; CDR3: CAWRSPGGNQPQHF
size: NA; length: 17; J: TRBJ2-7; V: TRBV25-1; D: TRBD2; DNA: TGTGCCAGCAGTCGGACTAGCGGGGGACATTCGCCCCTCGAGCAGTACTTC; CDR3: CASSRTSGGHSPLEQYF
size: NA; length: 14; J: TRBJ1-6; V: TRBV27; D: NA; DNA: TGTGCCAGCAGTTACGGACTCGATAATTCACCCCTCCACTTT; CDR3: CASSYGLDNSPLHF
size: once; length: 15; J: TRBJ2-3; V: TRBV7-6; D: TRBD2; DNA: TGTGCCAGCAGCCCCCAGAGCGGGGGGTGGGATACGCAGTATTTT; CDR3: CASSPQSGGWDTQYF
size: NA; length: 15; J: TRBJ1-6; V: TRBV6-5; D: NA; DNA: TGTGCCAGCAGTTACTCACAGGGAGTTAATTCACCCCTCCACTTT; CDR3: CASSYSQGVNSPLHF
size: NA; length: 14; J: TRBJ1-6; V: TRBV2; D: NA; DNA: TGTGCCAGCAGTACAACGGACAGAAATTCACCCCTCCACTTT; CDR3: CASSTTDRNSPLHF
size: NA; length: 12; J: TRBJ2-7; V: TRBV4-2; D: NA; DNA: TGTGCCAGCAGCCAAGACGGGGACGAGCAGTACTTC; CDR3: CASSQDGDEQYF
size: NA; length: 18; J: TRBJ1-4; V: TRBV23-1; D: NA; DNA: TGCGCCAGCAGTCAGTTATTATGGGGGCCCGCAACTAATGAAAAACTGTTTTTT; CDR3: CASSQLLWGPATNEKLFF
size: NA; length: 13; J: TRBJ1-1; V: TRBV7-8; D: TRBD1; DNA: TGTGCCAGCAGCCGACAGGGGTACACTGAAGCTTTCTTT; CDR3: CASSRQGYTEAFF
size: NA; length: 11; J: TRBJ1-2; V: TRBV7-9; D: TRBD1; DNA: TGTGCCAGCAGCTGGGACAGTCTCGAGCACTTC; CDR3: CASSWDSLEHF
size: NA; length: 14; J: TRBJ1-4; V: TRBV19; D: NA; DNA: TGTGCCAGTAGTACCCGACAGATTAATGAAAAACTGTTTTTT; CDR3: CASSTRQINEKLFF
size: NA; length: 18; J: TRBJ1-3; V: TRBV4-1; D: TRBD1; DNA: TGCGCCAGCAGCCAAGTAAGCCTGACAGGGGTCGCTGGAAACACCATATATTTT; CDR3: CASSQVSLTGVAGNTIYF
size: NA; length: 16; J: TRBJ2-3; V: TRBV2; D: TRBD2; DNA: TGTGCCAGCAGTGAAGGGGCGGGGGTTGGCACAGATACGCAGTATTTT; CDR3: CASSEGAGVGTDTQYF
size: NA; length: 16; J: TRBJ2-1; V: TRBV18; D: TRBD2; DNA: TGTGCCAGCTCACCTCCACTAGCGGGGAACGGTGGTGAGCAGTTCTTC; CDR3: CASSPPLAGNGGEQFF
size: NA; length: 16; J: TRBJ1-2; V: TRBV5-1; D: TRBD1; DNA: TGCGCCAGCAGCCTTCCTCGGGGACAGGGGCACTATGGCTACACCTTC; CDR3: CASSLPRGQGHYGYTF
size: NA; length: 15; J: TRBJ2-7; V: TRBV4-2; D: TRBD2; DNA: TGTGCCAGCAGCCAAGATCCCGGGGGGGCCTACGAGCAGTACTTC; CDR3: CASSQDPGGAYEQYF